These 4 T cell receptor beta chains share one sample of origin, sequenced in a study of neurological immune-mediated disorders. One entry per CDR3 protein results from TCRdb running MiXCR on the 5' RACE reads. Of roughly 120,000 distinct CDR3 sequences in the sample, about 3.2% are singletons; the top ten hold 1.3%. The sequenced material came from PBMCs. The receptor set was obtained from a woman aged 25 to 39 with multiple sclerosis.

This clonotype was picked up many times. The V call is TRBV20-1, the J call TRBJ2-5, with D uncertain. The germline gives CDR1 DFQATT, CDR2 SNEGSKA (reference sequence). The ends were cut back, 2 bases at V and 2 bases at J, with 6 bases in the middle. The CDR3 spans 12 residues. The CDR3 nucleotides read TGCAGTGCTAGACCCCAACAAGAGACCCAGTACTTC. Translating it yields CSARPQQETQYF.

This clonotype occurred many times. The chain employs TRBV12-3 or TRBV12-4 and TRBJ1-5; no definite D call. This CDR3 region has 14 residues. V lost 2 bases to trimming and J lost 7 bases, with 12 bases between them. The CDR3 is CASSLSGQKQPQHF. The CDR3 DNA reads TGTGCCAGCAGTTTATCGGGCCAGAAGCAGCCCCAGCATTTT.

This clonotype has ten or more counts. V and J are TRBV29-1 and TRBJ2-4; either TRBD1 or TRBD2 may fit D (6 bases each). The CDR3 runs 14 residues. The germline gives CDR1 SQVTM, CDR2 ANQGSEA. Trimming pared 4 bases from V and 3 bases from J, leaving 13 bases between. The CDR3 sequence is CSVAQGGFKNIQYF. In DNA, the CDR3 is TGCAGCGTTGCACAAGGGGGGTTCAAAAACATTCAGTACTTC.

This clonotype has ten or more counts. This rearrangement joins TRBV5-1 to TRBJ2-6; D unresolved. Trimming took off 4 bases at V and 0 bases at J, with 14 bases between the two ends. The germline gives CDR1 SGHRS, CDR2 YFSETQ. This CDR3 is built from 17 residues. For the CDR3, the DNA is TGCGCCAGCAGCCCTGGCACCAGGAGCTCTGGGGCCAACGTCCTGACTTTC. As protein: CASSPGTRSSGANVLTF.